This TCR beta chain was sequenced in a study of cytotoxic CD8 clonotypes in ibrutinib-treated CLL. Turning to the study itself: Overall, around 25 responses were partial and 2 complete; following median about 68 months, around 15 patients stayed remitted and 12 progressed. Patients gave response samples after a median about eleven months of treatment, range 6 to 36. When averaged across all of the samples, the counts came to a few hundred thousand productive templates and some 93,000 productive rearrangements. Study-wide points: Rare overall, public clonotypes shrank or held steady under therapy.

Note on this clone: Its antigen is currently unknown.

Using immunoSEQ multiplex PCR, the repertoire was profiled, and TCRdb retains in-frame clones only, with some absent. The table includes 130,000 to 150,000 clones, around three quarters detected once. The sample consisted of PBMCs, taken after 12 months of ibrutinib treatment. This receptor was taken from a human donor with chronic lymphocytic leukemia.

DNA of the CDR3: TGCGCCAGCAGCCAATCAGTCCTGAGGGACAGCTCCTACGAGCAGTACTTC. Residues: CASSQSVLRDSSYEQYF. The chain joins TRBV4-1 to TRBJ2-7, with 7 positions matching TRBD1. CDR1 and CDR2 from the germline V gene are MGHRA and YSYEKL. Trimming removed 2 bases from V and 0 bases from J; junction bases left unmatched: 10. The CDR3 consists of 17 residues.